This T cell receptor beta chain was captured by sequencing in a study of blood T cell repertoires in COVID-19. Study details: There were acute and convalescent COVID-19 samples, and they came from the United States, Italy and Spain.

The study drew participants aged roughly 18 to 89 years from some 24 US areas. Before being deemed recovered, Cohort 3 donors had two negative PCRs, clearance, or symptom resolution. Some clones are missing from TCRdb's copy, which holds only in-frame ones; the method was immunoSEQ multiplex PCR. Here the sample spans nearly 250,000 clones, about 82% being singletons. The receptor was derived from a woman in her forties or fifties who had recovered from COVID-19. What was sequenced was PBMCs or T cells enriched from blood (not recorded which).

CDR3 sequence: CASSRSPGVVQETQYF. For the CDR3, the DNA is TGTGCCAGCAGCCGCTCCCCAGGGGTGGTCCAAGAGACCCAGTACTTC. This chain links TRBV5-5 with TRBJ2-5; perhaps TRBD1 as D (6 bases). Germline loops: CDR1 SGHKS, CDR2 YYEKEE (reference sequence). V shed 4 bases and J shed 1 base, with 17 bases lying between them. CDR3 length: 16 amino acids.